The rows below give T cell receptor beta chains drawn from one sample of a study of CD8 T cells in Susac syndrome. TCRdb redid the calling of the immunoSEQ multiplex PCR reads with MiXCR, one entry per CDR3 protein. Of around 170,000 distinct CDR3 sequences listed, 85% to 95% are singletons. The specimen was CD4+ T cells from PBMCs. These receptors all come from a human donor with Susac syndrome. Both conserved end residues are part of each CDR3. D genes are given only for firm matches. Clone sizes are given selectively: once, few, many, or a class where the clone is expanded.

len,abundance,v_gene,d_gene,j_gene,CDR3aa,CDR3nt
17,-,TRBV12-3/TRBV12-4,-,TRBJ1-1,CASSLTPFMNRNTEAFF,TGTGCCAGCAGTCTTACCCCATTTATGAATCGGAACACTGAAGCTTTCTTT
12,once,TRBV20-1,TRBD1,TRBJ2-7,CSASQGAIEQYF,TGCAGTGCTAGTCAGGGGGCTATCGAGCAGTACTTC
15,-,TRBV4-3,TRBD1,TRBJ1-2,CASSQYNRGQSGYTF,TGCGCCAGCAGCCAATATAACAGGGGGCAGAGTGGCTACACCTTC
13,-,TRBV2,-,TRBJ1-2,CASSGASNYGYTF,TGTGCCAGCAGCGGGGCATCTAACTATGGCTACACCTTC
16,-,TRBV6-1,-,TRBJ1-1,CASSPAGGSRNTEAFF,TGTGCCAGCAGCCCCGCGGGGGGTTCTAGGAACACTGAAGCTTTCTTT
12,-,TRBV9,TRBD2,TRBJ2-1,CALPSGGDEQFF,TGTGCTCTACCGTCGGGGGGGGACGAGCAGTTCTTC
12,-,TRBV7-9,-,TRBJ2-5,CASSFDQETQYF,TGTGCCAGCAGCTTCGACCAAGAGACCCAGTACTTC
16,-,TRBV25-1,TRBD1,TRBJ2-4,CASSDSKTGAKNIQYF,TGTGCCAGCAGTGATTCAAAGACAGGGGCCAAAAACATTCAGTACTTC
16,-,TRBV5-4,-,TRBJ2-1,CASSLDGGFTYNEQFF,TGTGCCAGCAGCTTAGACGGGGGCTTTACCTACAATGAGCAGTTCTTC
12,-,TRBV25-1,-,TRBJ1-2,CASSGKNYGYTF,TGTGCCAGCAGTGGAAAGAACTATGGCTACACCTTC
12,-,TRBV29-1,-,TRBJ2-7,CSVTRTVNEQYF,TGCAGCGTCACAAGGACCGTTAACGAGCAGTACTTC
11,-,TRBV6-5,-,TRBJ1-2,CASGTDDGYTF,TGTGCCAGCGGGACGGACGATGGCTACACCTTC
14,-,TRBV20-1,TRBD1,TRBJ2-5,CSARPGGTGGTQYF,TGCAGTGCTAGGCCTGGCGGGACAGGAGGGACCCAGTACTTC
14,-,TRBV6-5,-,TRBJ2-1,CASSYLSRGKKQFF,TGTGCCAGCAGTTACTTATCCAGGGGTAAGAAGCAGTTCTTC
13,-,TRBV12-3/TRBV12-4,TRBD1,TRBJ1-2,CASSAGGSYGYTF,TGTGCCAGCAGTGCAGGGGGAAGTTATGGCTACACCTTC
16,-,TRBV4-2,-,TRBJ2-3,CASSQGGGGARDTQYF,TGTGCCAGCAGCCAAGGAGGTGGGGGGGCTAGAGATACGCAGTATTTT
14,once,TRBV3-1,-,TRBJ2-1,CASSRGGTYNEQFF,TGTGCCAGCAGCCGCGGGGGCACCTACAATGAGCAGTTCTTC
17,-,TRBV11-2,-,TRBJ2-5,CASSLMSPLQGIGTQYF,TGTGCCAGCAGCTTAATGTCCCCTCTTCAGGGTATTGGGACCCAGTACTTC
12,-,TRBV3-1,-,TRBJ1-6,CASSQIDSPLHF,TGTGCCAGCAGCCAGATTGACTCACCCCTCCACTTT
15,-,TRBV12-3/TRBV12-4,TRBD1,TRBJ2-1,CASSLIQGDSNEQFF,TGTGCCAGCAGTTTAATTCAGGGGGATAGCAATGAGCAGTTCTTC
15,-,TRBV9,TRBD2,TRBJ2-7,CASSESGGSYYEQYF,TGTGCCAGCAGCGAGAGCGGGGGTTCTTACTACGAGCAGTACTTC
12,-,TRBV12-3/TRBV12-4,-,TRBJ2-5,CASSLELGTQYF,TGTGCCAGCAGTTTAGAACTAGGGACCCAGTACTTC
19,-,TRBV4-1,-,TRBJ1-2,CASSQPQRRGQGVGYGYTF,TGCGCCAGCAGCCAGCCCCAGCGGAGGGGCCAAGGGGTTGGCTATGGCTACACCTTC
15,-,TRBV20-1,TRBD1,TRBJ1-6,CSALDRNSYNSPLHF,TGCAGTGCTTTGGACAGGAACTCCTATAATTCACCCCTCCACTTT
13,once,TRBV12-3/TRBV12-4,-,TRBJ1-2,CASSVGSSYGYTF,TGTGCCAGCAGCGTGGGCTCATCCTATGGCTACACCTTC
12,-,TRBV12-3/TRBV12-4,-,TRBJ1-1,CASSHGRTEAFF,TGTGCCAGCAGCCACGGCAGGACTGAAGCTTTCTTT
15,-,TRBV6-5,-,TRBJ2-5,CASSYDRARPETQYF,TGTGCCAGCAGTTACGATCGGGCCCGTCCGGAGACCCAGTACTTC
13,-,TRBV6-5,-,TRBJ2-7,CASKGDKTYEQYF,TGTGCCAGCAAGGGGGACAAGACCTACGAGCAGTACTTC